This is a list of T cell receptor beta chains from one sample in a study of blood T cells in healthy people across ages. Via MiXCR, TCRdb re-called the 5' RACE reads, giving one row per CDR3 protein. This table holds about 1.4 million distinct CDR3 sequences, 55% to 75% found once. Sequencing was carried out using blood. The receptor source for this set is a man between 18 and 29 years old in good health. The CDR3 runs from the conserved cysteine through the conserved F or W. Clone sizes are given selectively: once, few, many, or a class where the clone is expanded.

V gene,clone size,J gene,CDR3 protein
TRBV27,.,TRBJ1-1,CANSLTGPELVSEAFF
TRBV24-1,.,TRBJ1-5,CATSDLYGDRGGSNQPQHF
TRBV6-1,few,TRBJ2-1,CASSEWTSGNNEQFF
TRBV28,.,TRBJ2-1,CASSFPAAGDWDEQFF
TRBV12-5,.,TRBJ2-3,CASGLALAGGPSDTQYF
TRBV12-5,once,TRBJ2-5,CASVLAEQGETQYF
TRBV12-3/TRBV12-4,once,TRBJ2-5,CASSRVGGTRDF
TRBV29-1,.,TRBJ1-2,CSVDQKGLNYDYTF
TRBV29-1,few,TRBJ2-1,CSTPTSGFYNEQFF
TRBV6-1,.,TRBJ1-1,CASSDASGTEAFF
TRBV6-5,.,TRBJ1-1,CASSYSGRIGPTEAFF
TRBV2,.,.,CASSGTTRTYEQYF
TRBV6-1,.,TRBJ2-3,CASSGTGGMDTQYF
TRBV27,.,.,CASSTPTGGGETQYF
TRBV21-1,.,TRBJ1-4,CASSKVGLWGRQTNEKLFF
TRBV2,.,TRBJ2-1,CASSERARGGSYNEQFF
TRBV7-2,.,TRBJ2-3,CASSFPAGNTQYF
TRBV6-5,.,TRBJ2-3,CASSYLTTSGLTQYF
TRBV30,.,.,CAWGKGDEQYF
TRBV10-3,.,TRBJ2-3,CAISGDRAEGTQYF
TRBV29-1,few,TRBJ2-1,CSGTPGRGYNEQFF
TRBV4-2,few,TRBJ2-7,CASSHLLASGKYF
TRBV5-1,few,TRBJ2-4,CASSQDSNLAKNIQYF
TRBV6-1,.,TRBJ1-6,CASSLAGRGSSYNSPLHF
TRBV27,few,TRBJ2-7,CASRKADRTYEQYF
TRBV29-1,few,TRBJ2-4,CSVRLGQGGDIQYF
TRBV28,once,.,CASRPTSGRAYHEQYF
TRBV6-2/TRBV6-3,.,TRBJ1-2,CASSYAQGVYGYTF
TRBV7-9,.,TRBJ2-2,CASSFSAWTGNGELFF
TRBV27,.,TRBJ2-3,CASSLFSSGRSTDTQYF
TRBV7-9,.,TRBJ2-3,CASSSKLAGLTDTQYF
TRBV2,.,TRBJ1-2,CASSESNGRFYGYTF
TRBV9,.,TRBJ1-1,CASSVMSTVAEAFF
TRBV3-1,.,TRBJ2-7,CASSPFSYEQYF
TRBV7-2,.,TRBJ2-4,CASSLETGFGGQYF
TRBV2,few,TRBJ2-2,CASSEQGTGELFF
TRBV6-5,.,TRBJ2-7,CASSSSQGFSHEQYF
TRBV27,few,TRBJ2-7,CASSALGNEQYF
TRBV29-1,.,TRBJ1-2,CSVADDRFFYGYTF
TRBV12-3/TRBV12-4,.,.,CASSSFSLSEQYF
TRBV27,.,TRBJ2-1,CASSLLQKGNNEQFF
TRBV25-1,.,TRBJ1-2,CASSGGRLGGYTF
TRBV24-1,.,TRBJ2-1,CATSERDRHNEQFF